These T cell receptor beta chains were read from a single sample in a study of blood T cell repertoires in COVID-19. Repertoires were generated with immunoSEQ multiplex PCR, while TCRdb's copy carries only in-frame clones and drops some. The table includes roughly 250,000 clones, more than 65% detected once. Sequenced: peripheral blood. Receptor source: a woman in her forties with active or convalescent COVID-19. Both conserved end residues are part of each CDR3. The D gene is left open where the match is weak. Not all rows give a size; the values are once, few, many and, for expanded clones, a class.

>TRBD1|TRBJ1-4|TRBV2|NA
TGTGCCAGCAGCGCTGCGACAGGGGGCAATGAAAAACTGTTTTTT
CASSAATGGNEKLFF
>TRBD1|TRBJ2-5|TRBV2|NA
TGTGCCAGCAGCACCGAGATGGGACAGGGAGAGACCCAGTACTTC
CASSTEMGQGETQYF
>TRBD1|TRBJ1-4|TRBV7-9|NA
TGTGCCAGCAGCCACAGGGGGCAGGATTATGAAAAACTGTTTTTT
CASSHRGQDYEKLFF
>TRBD2|TRBJ2-1|TRBV5-1|NA
TGCGCCAGCAGCTCGGATCCTAGCGGGGGGGCTTTTGAGCAGTTCTTC
CASSSDPSGGAFEQFF
>TRBD1|TRBJ2-7|TRBV5-1|NA
TGCGCCAGCAGCTCGGGACAGGGGACGGACGAGCAGTACTTC
CASSSGQGTDEQYF
>TRBD2|TRBJ2-5|TRBV14|NA
TGTGCCAGCAGCCGGGCTAGCGGGGGGGAGACCCAGTACTTC
CASSRASGGETQYF
>TRBD1|TRBJ2-2|TRBV5-1|NA
TGCGCCAGCAGCTTGACAGGGGGCAACACCGGGGAGCTGTTTTTT
CASSLTGGNTGELFF
>NA|TRBJ2-1|TRBV5-4|NA
TGTGCCAGCAGCTTGAGCCCGGGGGCCTACAATGAGCAGTTCTTC
CASSLSPGAYNEQFF
>TRBD1|TRBJ1-5|TRBV2|NA
TGTGCCAGCAGTCCAGACAGGGTCCCCAATCAGCCCCAGCATTTT
CASSPDRVPNQPQHF
>NA|TRBJ1-1|TRBV7-3|NA
TGTGCCAGCAGCTTTTCGGGGGGCGAAGCTTTCTTT
CASSFSGGEAFF
>NA|TRBJ1-1|TRBV12-3/TRBV12-4|NA
TGTGCCAGCAGTGAACAGGGAGACACTGAAGCTTTCTTT
CASSEQGDTEAFF
>NA|TRBJ1-4|TRBV28|NA
TGTGCCAGCAGTTTCGGGAACCCTAATGAAAAACTGTTTTTT
CASSFGNPNEKLFF
>NA|TRBJ1-2|TRBV7-2|NA
TGTGCCAGCAGCTTAGGAGTGGGGGGAAACTATGGCTACACCTTC
CASSLGVGGNYGYTF
>NA|TRBJ1-5|TRBV30|NA
TGTGCCTGGAGTGTCCCGGGGGGTTATCAGCCCCAGCATTTT
CAWSVPGGYQPQHF
>NA|TRBJ1-3|TRBV30|NA
TGTGCCTGGAGTGCGTACTCGGGGAACTTCGCCTCTGGAAACACCATATATTTT
CAWSAYSGNFASGNTIYF
>TRBD1|TRBJ1-4|TRBV30|NA
TGTGCCTGGAGTCTACAGGGGGGGCAGAAACTGTTTTTT
CAWSLQGGQKLFF
>TRBD1|TRBJ1-2|TRBV5-4|NA
TGTGCCAGCAGCTCCCGGGACAGCTCTAACTATGGCTACACCTTC
CASSSRDSSNYGYTF
>NA|TRBJ2-5|TRBV6-1|NA
TGTGCCAGCAGTGAGACAGTCCAAGAGACCCAGTACTTC
CASSETVQETQYF
>TRBD2|TRBJ2-5|TRBV5-1|NA
TGCGCCAGCAGCCAGATCAGCGGGGGGGTGGAGGAGACCCAGTACTTC
CASSQISGGVEETQYF
>NA|TRBJ1-5|TRBV19|NA
TGTGCCAGTAGTATCAGGGCGATCAATCAGCCCCAGCATTTT
CASSIRAINQPQHF
>NA|TRBJ1-1|TRBV29-1|NA
TGCAGCGTTGACGGGGGGATCGGGTTTAGCACTGAAGCTTTCTTT
CSVDGGIGFSTEAFF
>TRBD1|TRBJ1-3|TRBV4-1|NA
TGCGCCAGCAGCCAAGATTTCAGGGGGGTAAACACCATATATTTT
CASSQDFRGVNTIYF
>TRBD1|TRBJ2-1|TRBV3-1/TRBV3-2|NA
TGTGCCAGCAGCCACCGGGACAGAGTAAACGTTGAGCAGTTCTTC
CASSHRDRVNVEQFF
>NA|TRBJ2-2|TRBV4-1|once
TGCGCCAGCAGCAACCTCTACGGCACCGGGGAGCTGTTTTTT
CASSNLYGTGELFF
>TRBD2|TRBJ2-3|TRBV19|NA
TGTGCCAGTACACGGGGGGCTAGCGGGCGAAACACAGATACGCAGTATTTT
CASTRGASGRNTDTQYF
>NA|TRBJ1-2|TRBV5-4|few
TGTGCCAGCAGCCTGGACGGGTTTGGCTACACCTTC
CASSLDGFGYTF
>NA|TRBJ1-1|TRBV25-1|NA
TGTGCCAGCAGTGAAGACAGGAGAATGAACACTGAAGCTTTCTTT
CASSEDRRMNTEAFF
>NA|TRBJ1-2|TRBV5-8|NA
TGTGCCAGCAGCTTCGGACGGAGGACTTCTGACGGCTACACCTTC
CASSFGRRTSDGYTF
>TRBD1|TRBJ1-5|TRBV3-1/TRBV3-2|NA
TGTGCCAGCAGCCAGGGCGACAGGGGTTATAGCAATCAGCCCCAGCATTTT
CASSQGDRGYSNQPQHF
>NA|TRBJ2-3|TRBV5-5|NA
TGTGCCAGCAGCTTGGACCAGGGCTACACAGATACGCAGTATTTT
CASSLDQGYTDTQYF
>TRBD2|TRBJ2-7|TRBV5-1|NA
TGCGCCAGCAGCCCTATAACGCGGGGGGGTTATGAGCAGTACTTC
CASSPITRGGYEQYF
>NA|TRBJ2-7|TRBV30|NA
TGTGCCTGGAGTGTACCCGGACAGAAAAGGAGTATCTTC
CAWSVPGQKRSIF
>NA|TRBJ1-2|TRBV30|NA
TGTGCCTGGGTAGCAGCGAACTATGGCTACACCTTC
CAWVAANYGYTF
>NA|TRBJ1-3|TRBV11-2|NA
TGTGCCAGCAACAGCGGAGCGCGCTCTGGAAACACCATATATTTT
CASNSGARSGNTIYF
>NA|TRBJ2-6|TRBV2|NA
TGTGCCAGCAGTGAGGAGGGCGTTGGGGCCAACGTCCTGACTTTC
CASSEEGVGANVLTF
>TRBD2|TRBJ2-1|TRBV5-1|NA
TGCGCCAGCAGCACGACTCCTATAGCGGGGCGGGAGGGGAATGAGCAGTTCTTC
CASSTTPIAGREGNEQFF
>TRBD2|TRBJ2-1|TRBV28|NA
TGTGCCAGCGATCGGACTAGCGGTTACAATGAGCAGTTCTTC
CASDRTSGYNEQFF
>TRBD1|TRBJ2-1|TRBV7-3|few
TGTGCCAGCAGCGAAGCGTCTCCCAGGGGGAACTACTACAATGAGCAGTTCTTC
CASSEASPRGNYYNEQFF
>NA|TRBJ1-1|TRBV7-9|many
TGTGCCAGCAGTCTCACGGTGGGGCTTGAAGCTTTCTTT
CASSLTVGLEAFF
>TRBD1|TRBJ1-2|TRBV18|NA
TGTGCCAGCTCACCACGCGGGACAGGGAACTATGGCTACACCTTC
CASSPRGTGNYGYTF